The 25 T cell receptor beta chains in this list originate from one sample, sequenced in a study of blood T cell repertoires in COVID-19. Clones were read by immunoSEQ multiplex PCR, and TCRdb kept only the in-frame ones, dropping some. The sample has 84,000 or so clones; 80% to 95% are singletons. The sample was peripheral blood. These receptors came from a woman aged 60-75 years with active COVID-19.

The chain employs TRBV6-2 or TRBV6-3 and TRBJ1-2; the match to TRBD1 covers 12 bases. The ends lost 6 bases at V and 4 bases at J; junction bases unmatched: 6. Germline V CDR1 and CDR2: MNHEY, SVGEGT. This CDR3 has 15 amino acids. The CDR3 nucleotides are TGTGCCAGCAGCACCGGGACAGGGGGCACCTATGGCTACACCTTC. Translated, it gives CASSTGTGGTYGYTF.

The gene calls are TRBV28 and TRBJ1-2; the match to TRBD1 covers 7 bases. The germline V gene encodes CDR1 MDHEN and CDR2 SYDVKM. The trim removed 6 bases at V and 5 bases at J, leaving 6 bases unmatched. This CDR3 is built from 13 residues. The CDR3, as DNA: TGTGCCAGCAGGGACAGGAGCCCTTATGGCTACACCTTC. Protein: CASRDRSPYGYTF.

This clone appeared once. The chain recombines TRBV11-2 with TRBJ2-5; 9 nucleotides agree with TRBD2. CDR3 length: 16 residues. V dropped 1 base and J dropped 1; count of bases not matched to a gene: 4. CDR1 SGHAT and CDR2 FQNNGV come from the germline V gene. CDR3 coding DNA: TGTGCCAGCAGCTTAGGGCTAGCGGGAAGCCAAGAGACCCAGTACTTC. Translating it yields CASSLGLAGSQETQYF.

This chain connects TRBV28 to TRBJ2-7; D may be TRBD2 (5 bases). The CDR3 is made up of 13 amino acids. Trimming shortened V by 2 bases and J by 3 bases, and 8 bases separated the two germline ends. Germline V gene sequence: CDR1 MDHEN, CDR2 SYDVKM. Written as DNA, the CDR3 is TGTGCCAGCAGTTTAATCGGGGACTACGAGCAGTACTTC. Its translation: CASSLIGDYEQYF. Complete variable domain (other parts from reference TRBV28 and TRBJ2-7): DVKVTQSSRYLVKRTGEKVFLECVQDMDHENMFWYRQDPGLGLRLIYFSYDVKMKEKGDIPEGYSVSREKKERFSLILESASTNQTSMYLCASSLIGDYEQYFGPGTRLTVT.

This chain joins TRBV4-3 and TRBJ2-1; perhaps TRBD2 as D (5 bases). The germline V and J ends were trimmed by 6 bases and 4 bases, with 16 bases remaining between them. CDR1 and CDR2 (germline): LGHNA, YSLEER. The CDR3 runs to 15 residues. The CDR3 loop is CASSWGSGNYNEQFF. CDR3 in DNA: TGCGCCAGCAGTTGGGGAAGCGGAAATTACAATGAGCAGTTCTTC.

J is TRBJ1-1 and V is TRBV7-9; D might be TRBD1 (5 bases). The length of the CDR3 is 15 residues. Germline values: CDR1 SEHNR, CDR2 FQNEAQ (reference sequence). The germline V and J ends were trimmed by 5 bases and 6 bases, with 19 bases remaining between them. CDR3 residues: CASSKMGGGSAEAFF. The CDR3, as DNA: TGTGCCAGCAGCAAAATGGGGGGTGGGAGCGCTGAAGCTTTCTTT.

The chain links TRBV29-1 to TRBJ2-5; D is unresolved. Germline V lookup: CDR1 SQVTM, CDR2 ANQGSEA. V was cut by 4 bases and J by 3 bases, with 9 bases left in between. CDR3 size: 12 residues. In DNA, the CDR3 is TGCAGCGTTGGTAACAGAGAAGAGACCCAGTACTTC. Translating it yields CSVGNREETQYF.

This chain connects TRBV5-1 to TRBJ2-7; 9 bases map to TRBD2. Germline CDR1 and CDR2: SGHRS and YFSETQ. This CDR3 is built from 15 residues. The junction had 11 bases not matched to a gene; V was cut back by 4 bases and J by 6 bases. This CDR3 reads CASSPEAGGPGEQYF. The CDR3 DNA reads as TGCGCCAGCAGCCCCGAGGCGGGAGGGCCTGGCGAGCAGTACTTC.

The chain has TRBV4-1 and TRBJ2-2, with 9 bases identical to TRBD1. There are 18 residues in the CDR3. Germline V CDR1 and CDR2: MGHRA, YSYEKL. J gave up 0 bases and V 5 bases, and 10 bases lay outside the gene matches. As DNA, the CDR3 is TGCGCCAGCAGCTACCGACCGGGACAGGGTACGAACACCGGGGAGCTGTTTTTT. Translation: CASSYRPGQGTNTGELFF.

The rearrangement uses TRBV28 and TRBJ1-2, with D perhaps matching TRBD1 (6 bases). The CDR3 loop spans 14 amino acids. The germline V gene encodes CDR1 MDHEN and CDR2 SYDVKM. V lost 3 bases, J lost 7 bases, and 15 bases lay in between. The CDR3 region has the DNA TGTGCCAGCAGTTTGCTGGGGGCGCGAATTGGCTACACCTTC. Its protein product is CASSLLGARIGYTF.

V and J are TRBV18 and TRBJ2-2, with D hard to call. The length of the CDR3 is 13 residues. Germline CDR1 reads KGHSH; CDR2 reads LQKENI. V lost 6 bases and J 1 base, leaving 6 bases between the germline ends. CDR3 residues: CASSSQNTGELFF. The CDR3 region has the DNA TGTGCCAGCTCCTCACAGAACACCGGGGAGCTGTTTTTT.

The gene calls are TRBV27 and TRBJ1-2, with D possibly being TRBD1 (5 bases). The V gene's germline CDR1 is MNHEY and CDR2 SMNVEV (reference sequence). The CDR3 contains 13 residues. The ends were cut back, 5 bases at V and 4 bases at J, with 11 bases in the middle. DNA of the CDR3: TGTGCCAGCAGTCTAAGACAGAGCTATGGCTACACCTTC. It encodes CASSLRQSYGYTF.

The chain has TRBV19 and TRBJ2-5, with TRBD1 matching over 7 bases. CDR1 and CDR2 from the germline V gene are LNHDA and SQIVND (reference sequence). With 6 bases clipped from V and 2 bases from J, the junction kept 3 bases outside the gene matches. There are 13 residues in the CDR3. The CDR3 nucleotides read TGTGCCAGTAGAATGGGACAGCAAGAGACCCAGTACTTC. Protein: CASRMGQQETQYF.

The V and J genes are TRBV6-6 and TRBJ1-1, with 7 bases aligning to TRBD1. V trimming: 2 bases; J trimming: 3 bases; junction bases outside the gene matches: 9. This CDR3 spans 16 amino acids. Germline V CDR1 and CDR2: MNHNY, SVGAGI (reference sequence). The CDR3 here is CASSYRRQGVDTEAFF. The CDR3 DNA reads TGTGCCAGCAGTTACCGCAGACAGGGAGTTGACACTGAAGCTTTCTTT.

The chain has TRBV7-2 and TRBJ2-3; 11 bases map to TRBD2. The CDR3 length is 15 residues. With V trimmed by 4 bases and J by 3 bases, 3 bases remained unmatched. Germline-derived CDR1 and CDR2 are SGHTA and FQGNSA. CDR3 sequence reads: CASSSGTSGTDTQYF. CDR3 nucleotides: TGTGCCAGCAGCTCAGGGACTAGCGGAACAGATACGCAGTATTTT.

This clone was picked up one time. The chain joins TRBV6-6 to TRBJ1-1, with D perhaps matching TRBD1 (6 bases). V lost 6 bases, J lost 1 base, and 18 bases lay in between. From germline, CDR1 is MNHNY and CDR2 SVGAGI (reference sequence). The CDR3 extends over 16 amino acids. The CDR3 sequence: CASRSDLKQGNTEAFF. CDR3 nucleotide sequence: TGTGCCAGCAGAAGCGACTTGAAACAGGGGAACACTGAAGCTTTCTTT.

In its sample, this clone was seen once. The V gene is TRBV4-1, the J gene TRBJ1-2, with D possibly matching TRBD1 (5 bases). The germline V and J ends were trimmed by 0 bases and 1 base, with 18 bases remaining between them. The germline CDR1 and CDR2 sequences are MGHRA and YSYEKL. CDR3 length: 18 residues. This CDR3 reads CASSQDSGLFSGNYGYTF. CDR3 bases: TGCGCCAGCAGCCAAGATTCGGGACTTTTTAGCGGTAACTATGGCTACACCTTC.

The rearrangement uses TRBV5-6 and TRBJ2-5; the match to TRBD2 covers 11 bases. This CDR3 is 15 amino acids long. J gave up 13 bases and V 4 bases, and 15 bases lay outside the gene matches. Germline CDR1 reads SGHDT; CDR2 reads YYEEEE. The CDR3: CASSTPGTSGAPSYF. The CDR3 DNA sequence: TGTGCCAGCAGCACACCGGGGACTAGCGGAGCCCCATCGTACTTC.

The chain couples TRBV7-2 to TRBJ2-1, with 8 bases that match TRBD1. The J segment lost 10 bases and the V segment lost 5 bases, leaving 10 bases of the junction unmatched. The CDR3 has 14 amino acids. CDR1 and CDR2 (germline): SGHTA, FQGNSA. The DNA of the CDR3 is TGTGCCAGCAGCCGCCCCGGGACAGGCAACGAGCAGTTCTTC. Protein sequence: CASSRPGTGNEQFF. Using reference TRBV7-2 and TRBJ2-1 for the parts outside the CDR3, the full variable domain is GAGVSQSPSNKVTEKGKDVELRCDPISGHTALYWYRQSLGQGLEFLIYFQGNSAPDKSGLPSDRFSAERTGGSVSTLTIQRTQQEDSAVYLCASSRPGTGNEQFFGPGTRLTVL.

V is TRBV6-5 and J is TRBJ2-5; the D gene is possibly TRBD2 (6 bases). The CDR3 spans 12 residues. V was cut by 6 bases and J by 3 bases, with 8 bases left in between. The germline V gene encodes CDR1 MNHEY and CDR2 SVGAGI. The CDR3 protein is CASSRGKETQYF. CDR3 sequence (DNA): TGTGCCAGCAGCCGGGGGAAAGAGACCCAGTACTTC.

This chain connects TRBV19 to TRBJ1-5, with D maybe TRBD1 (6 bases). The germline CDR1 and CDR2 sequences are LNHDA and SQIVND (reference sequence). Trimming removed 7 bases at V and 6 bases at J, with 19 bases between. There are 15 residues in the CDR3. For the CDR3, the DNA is TGTGCCAGTAATACGGGACAAGTTATAGGTCAGCCCCAGCATTTT. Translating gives CASNTGQVIGQPQHF.

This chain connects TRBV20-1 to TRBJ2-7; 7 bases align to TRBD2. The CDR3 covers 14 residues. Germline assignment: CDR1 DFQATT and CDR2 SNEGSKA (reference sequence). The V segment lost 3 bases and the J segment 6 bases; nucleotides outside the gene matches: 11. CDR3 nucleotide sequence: TGCAGTGCTAGTGATGGGGGAGGGGCCTTCGAGCAGTACTTC. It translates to CSASDGGGAFEQYF.

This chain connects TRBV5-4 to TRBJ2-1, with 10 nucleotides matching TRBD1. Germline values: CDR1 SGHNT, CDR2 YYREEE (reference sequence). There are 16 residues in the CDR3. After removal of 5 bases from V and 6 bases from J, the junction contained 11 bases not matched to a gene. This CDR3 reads CASSRVWDRGSNEQFF. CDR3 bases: TGTGCCAGCAGTCGAGTTTGGGACAGGGGTAGCAATGAGCAGTTCTTC.

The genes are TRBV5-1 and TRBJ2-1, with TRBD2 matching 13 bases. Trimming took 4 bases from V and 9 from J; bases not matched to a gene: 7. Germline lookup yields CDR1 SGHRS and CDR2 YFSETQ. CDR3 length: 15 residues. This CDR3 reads CASSPLAGGPGEQFF. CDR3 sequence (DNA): TGCGCCAGCAGCCCACTAGCGGGAGGGCCGGGTGAGCAGTTCTTC.

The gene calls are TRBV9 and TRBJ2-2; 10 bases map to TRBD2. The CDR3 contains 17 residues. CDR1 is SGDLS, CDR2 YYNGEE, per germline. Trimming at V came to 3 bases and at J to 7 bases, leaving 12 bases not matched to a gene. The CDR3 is CASSARRAGGRGGELFF. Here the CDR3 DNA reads TGTGCCAGCAGCGCCCGGAGAGCGGGGGGGCGTGGCGGGGAGCTGTTTTTT.